This passage covers 27 T cell receptor beta chains from one sample sequenced in a study of blood T cell repertoires in COVID-19. Produced via immunoSEQ multiplex PCR; TCRdb's table is partial and in-frame only. Among some 360,000 clones listed, approximately 89% were seen once. Sample: peripheral blood. Every receptor here comes from a woman aged 55-69 years with COVID-19, enrolled during active disease.

The J gene is TRBJ2-3, the V gene TRBV5-1, with TRBD2 matching 13 bases. This CDR3 is 15 amino acids long. V gave up 4 bases and J gave up 3 bases; unmatched junction bases: 2. Germline loops: CDR1 SGHRS, CDR2 YFSETQ. The CDR3 protein is CASSGLAGVTDTQYF. As DNA, the CDR3 is TGCGCCAGCAGCGGACTAGCGGGGGTGACAGATACGCAGTATTTT.

The chain couples TRBV7-9 to TRBJ1-2; D remains unclear. Trimming left V 3 bases short and J 2 bases short, with 13 bases between. Germline V gene data show CDR1 as SEHNR and CDR2 as FQNEAQ (reference sequence). There are 15 residues in the CDR3. The chain's CDR3 is CASSLGSSPNYGYTF. CDR3 coding DNA: TGTGCCAGCAGCTTGGGTAGCAGCCCGAACTATGGCTACACCTTC.

The chain combines TRBV7-6 with TRBJ1-2, with 8 bases fitting TRBD1. V lost 2 bases, J lost 4 bases, and 6 bases stayed unmatched. The germline gives CDR1 SGHVS, CDR2 FNYEAQ. CDR3 length equals 15 residues. The CDR3 DNA follows: TGTGCCAGCAGCTTATACCCCGGACAGGGCTATGGCTACACCTTC. Translating gives CASSLYPGQGYGYTF. Full variable domain (missing parts from reference TRBV7-6 and TRBJ1-2): GAGVSQSPRYKVTKRGQDVALRCDPISGHVSLYWYRQALGQGPEFLTYFNYEAQQDKSGLPNDRFSAERPEGSISTLTIQRTEQRDSAMYRCASSLYPGQGYGYTFGSGTRLTVV.

In this sample, this clone turned up a few times. V usage is TRBV30 and J usage is TRBJ1-6, with a possible D match to TRBD1 (6 bases). Germline assignment: CDR1 GTSNPN and CDR2 SVGIG (reference sequence). The CDR3 is 13 residues long. V was trimmed by 3 bases and J by 8 bases, leaving 11 bases between them. Here the CDR3 reads CAWRRTAYSPLHF. CDR3 bases: TGTGCCTGGAGGAGGACAGCCTATTCACCCCTCCACTTT.

The V and J genes are TRBV24-1 and TRBJ2-4; 7 bases line up with TRBD1. This CDR3 region has 14 residues. V lost 4 bases, J lost 1 base, and 0 bases stayed unmatched. The V gene's germline CDR1 is KGHDR and CDR2 SFDVKD. The CDR3 sequence is CATSETGAKNIQYF. The CDR3 region has the DNA TGTGCCACCAGTGAGACAGGGGCCAAAAACATTCAGTACTTC.

This chain uses TRBV3-1 (or the pseudogene TRBV3-2) with TRBJ1-1, with TRBD1 identical over 7 bases. Germline trimming cut 3 bases from V and 6 bases from J; bases unmatched to any gene: 7. The germline CDR1 and CDR2 sequences are LGHDT and YNNKEL (reference sequence). This CDR3 has 14 amino acids. The CDR3 region is CASSQARGQSEAFF. In DNA, the CDR3 is TGTGCCAGCAGCCAGGCTCGGGGACAGTCTGAAGCTTTCTTT.

The V gene is TRBV5-6, the J gene TRBJ2-3, with 10 bases identical to TRBD2. With V trimmed by 2 bases and J by 0 bases, 6 bases remained unmatched. The CDR3 is 17 amino acids. CDR1 and CDR2 (germline): SGHDT, YYEEEE. CDR3: CASSFTLAGGSTDTQYF. CDR3 sequence (DNA): TGTGCCAGCAGCTTCACCTTAGCGGGGGGAAGCACAGATACGCAGTATTTT.

V is TRBV9 and J is TRBJ1-3, with D possibly being TRBD1 (5 bases). Germline CDR1 reads SGDLS; CDR2 reads YYNGEE. Trimming took 4 bases from V and 13 from J, leaving 15 bases between them. The CDR3 has 12 residues. CDR3 protein: CASSPTGGLIYF. CDR3 in DNA: TGTGCCAGCAGCCCAACCGGGGGTCTGATATATTTT.

J is TRBJ1-2 and V is TRBV12-3 or TRBV12-4; D remains ambiguous. The CDR3 sequence is 12 residues long. V dropped 3 bases and J dropped 8 bases, with 10 bases sitting between them. Here the CDR3 reads CASSFSGIGYTF. The DNA for the CDR3 is TGTGCCAGCAGTTTTTCCGGGATAGGCTACACCTTC.

V gene TRBV6-1 combines with J gene TRBJ1-2; D is perhaps TRBD1 (6 bases). CDR3 size: 16 residues. V was cut by 1 base and J by 4 bases, with 16 bases left in between. Germline-derived CDR1 and CDR2 are MNHNS and SASEGT. The CDR3 reads CASSEEDGLQGYGYTF. CDR3 in DNA: TGTGCCAGCAGTGAAGAAGATGGGCTACAGGGCTATGGCTACACCTTC.

This clone was found a few times. The V gene is TRBV15, the J gene TRBJ1-5, with D possibly being TRBD1 (5 bases). In germline, CDR1 is LNHNV, CDR2 YYDKDF (reference sequence). The CDR3 is 16 residues long. The V gene lost 4 bases and the J gene lost 2 bases, with 15 bases spanning the gap. CDR3 DNA: TGTGCCACCAGCAAAGGGTTGCGGGGCGGCAATCAGCCCCAGCATTTT. Residues: CATSKGLRGGNQPQHF.

The rearrangement uses TRBV6-5 and TRBJ1-4, with TRBD1 matching over 7 bases. This CDR3 spans 14 amino acids. The V gene's germline CDR1 is MNHEY and CDR2 SVGAGI. V trimming: 6 bases; J trimming: 7 bases; junction bases outside the gene matches: 8. The CDR3 DNA follows: TGTGCCAGCAGAAAAACAGGGGTGGGTGAAAAACTGTTTTTT. Protein sequence: CASRKTGVGEKLFF.

The chain recombines TRBV6-5 with TRBJ1-6; a possible D gene is TRBD1 (5 bases). V shed 7 bases and J shed 7 bases, with 17 bases lying between them. The germline V gene has CDR1 MNHEY and CDR2 SVGAGI. The CDR3 loop spans 15 amino acids. CDR3 protein: CASTPSRGSNSPLHF. Here the CDR3 DNA reads TGTGCCAGCACCCCCTCAAGGGGCTCCAATTCACCCCTCCACTTT.

This chain links TRBV3-1 (or the pseudogene TRBV3-2) with TRBJ2-7; no definite D call. The V gene's germline CDR1 is LGHDT and CDR2 YNNKEL (reference sequence). Trimming cost V 4 bases and J 0 bases, with 10 bases left between them. This CDR3 contains 14 residues. The CDR3 DNA is TGTGCCAGCAGCCCCCTCTGGGCCTCCTACGAGCAGTACTTC. Amino acid sequence: CASSPLWASYEQYF.

J is TRBJ1-4 and V is TRBV5-6; 8 bases fit TRBD1. After removal of 0 bases from V and 7 bases from J, the junction contained 8 bases not matched to a gene. This CDR3 has 16 residues. Germline assignment: CDR1 SGHDT and CDR2 YYEEEE. The CDR3 nucleotides are TGTGCCAGCAGCTTGGAGGTCAGGGGGCGGGGTGAAAAACTGTTTTTT. This gives the protein CASSLEVRGRGEKLFF.

This clone appeared once. V and J are TRBV7-2 and TRBJ2-3; D is undetermined. Looked up from germline, CDR1 is SGHTA and CDR2 is FQGNSA. Trimming took 4 bases from V and 7 from J, leaving 15 bases between them. This CDR3 has 14 amino acids. The CDR3 DNA reads TGTGCCAGCAGCTCCCGCGGTCTTGTGAATACGCAGTATTTT. It yields the protein CASSSRGLVNTQYF.

V gene TRBV6-5 combines with J gene TRBJ1-5; tentatively, D is TRBD1 (6 bases). The CDR3 consists of 15 residues. The germline V gene encodes CDR1 MNHEY and CDR2 SVGAGI. Trimming pared 2 bases from V and 1 base from J, leaving 9 bases between. CDR3 sequence (DNA): TGTGCCAGCAGTTACGGGGGCGGGAGCAATCAGCCCCAGCATTTT. It is translated as CASSYGGGSNQPQHF.

V gene TRBV5-6 combines with J gene TRBJ1-2; 11 bases are a match to TRBD1. Germline V gene data show CDR1 as SGHDT and CDR2 as YYEEEE. The length of the CDR3 is 15 residues. With 3 bases clipped from V and 2 bases from J, the junction kept 3 bases outside the gene matches. In DNA, the CDR3 is TGTGCCAGCAGCTGGGGGGACAGGGGGAACTATGGCTACACCTTC. Amino acids: CASSWGDRGNYGYTF.

This chain connects TRBV5-4 to TRBJ1-4; no reliable D call. Trimming stripped 3 bases from V and 0 bases from J, with 21 bases between. CDR1 SGHNT and CDR2 YYREEE come from the germline V gene (reference sequence). The CDR3 has 19 residues. CDR3 residues: CASSSGGRVDRATNEKLFF. CDR3 DNA: TGTGCCAGCAGCTCCGGAGGAAGGGTTGATAGGGCAACTAATGAAAAACTGTTTTTT. The full variable domain, completed using reference TRBV5-4 and TRBJ1-4, is ETGVTQSPTHLIKTRGQQVTLRCSSQSGHNTVSWYQQALGQGPQFIFQYYREEENGRGNFPPRFSGLQFPNYSSELNVNALELDDSALYLCASSSGGRVDRATNEKLFFGSGTQLSVL.

The genes are TRBV3-1 (or the pseudogene TRBV3-2) and TRBJ1-2; TRBD1 aligns across 9 bases. The CDR3 is 14 amino acids. CDR1 is LGHDT, CDR2 YNNKEL, per germline (reference sequence). The V and J ends lost 0 bases and 8 bases, in that order; junction bases with no gene match: 4. CDR3 nucleotides: TGTGCCAGCAGCCAAGATCACAGGGGGCTCGGCTACACCTTC. It yields the protein CASSQDHRGLGYTF.

This clone was seen just once. This chain links TRBV2 with TRBJ2-7; possible D gene TRBD2, 7 bases. The CDR3 is 12 amino acids. Germline V gives CDR1 SNHLY, CDR2 FYNNEI. In DNA, the CDR3 is TGTGCAGGGGGGGCTTCATCCTACGAGCAGTACTTC. It yields the protein CAGGASSYEQYF.

The chain is built from TRBV28 and TRBJ2-2; 11 nucleotides line up with TRBD2. Germline CDR1 is MDHEN and CDR2 is SYDVKM. The V segment lost 5 bases and the J segment 2 bases; nucleotides outside the gene matches: 4. This CDR3 comprises 16 residues. The CDR3 spells CASSLAGGGNTGELFF. In nucleotides, the CDR3 is TGTGCCAGCAGTCTAGCGGGGGGCGGTAACACCGGGGAGCTGTTTTTT.

The V call is TRBV19, the J call TRBJ2-1, with 8 bases that match TRBD2. V gave up 10 bases and J gave up 1 base; unmatched junction bases: 6. Per the germline V gene, CDR1 is LNHDA and CDR2 is SQIVND (reference sequence). This CDR3 is built from 14 residues. The CDR3 region is CATGGAGSYNEQFF. The CDR3 DNA sequence: TGTGCCACCGGGGGGGCAGGTTCCTACAATGAGCAGTTCTTC.

This CDR3 reads CASSLNSPSTDTQYF. CDR3 sequence (DNA): TGCGCCAGCAGCTTGAACTCCCCTAGCACAGATACGCAGTATTTT. The V gene is TRBV5-1, the J gene TRBJ2-3; D remains ambiguous. Germline V gene lookup returns CDR1 SGHRS and CDR2 YFSETQ. V lost 1 base and J lost 0, with 9 bases in between. The CDR3 runs 15 residues.

The V and J genes are TRBV27 and TRBJ2-1; unclear D gene. The CDR3 totals 15 residues. Trimming took 5 bases from V and 3 from J, leaving 14 bases between them. Germline CDR1 is MNHEY and CDR2 is SMNVEV (reference sequence). The CDR3 protein is CASSPSTPDYNEQFF. DNA for the CDR3: TGTGCCAGCAGTCCGTCGACACCTGACTACAATGAGCAGTTCTTC.

The rearrangement links TRBV2 to TRBJ2-1, with 12 bases aligning to TRBD2. V was pared by 7 bases and J by 12 bases, with 16 bases of the junction left unmatched. This CDR3 region has 16 residues. Germline V CDR1 and CDR2: SNHLY, FYNNEI. Here the CDR3 reads CASNLLLAGGLNRQFF. CDR3 nucleotide sequence: TGTGCCAGCAATTTACTCCTAGCGGGGGGGCTGAATCGGCAGTTCTTC. Supplemented by reference TRBV2 and TRBJ2-1, the full variable domain reads EPEVTQTPSHQVTQMGQEVILRCVPISNHLYFYWYRQILGQKVEFLVSFYNNEISEKSEIFDDQFSVERPDGSNFTLKIRSTKLEDSAMYFCASNLLLAGGLNRQFFGPGTRLTVL.

This clone occurred once. The chain recombines TRBV29-1 with TRBJ1-3, with D perhaps TRBD1 (6 bases). This CDR3 spans 15 amino acids. CDR1 and CDR2 (germline): SQVTM, ANQGSEA. V was clipped by 7 bases and J by 0 bases, with 16 bases between them. The CDR3 region has the DNA TGCAGCGGTATACTCAGGGGAGCCTCTGGAAACACCATATATTTT. Amino acid sequence: CSGILRGASGNTIYF. Full variable domain (outside the CDR3, taken from reference TRBV29-1 and TRBJ1-3): SAVISQKPSRDICQRGTSLTIQCQVDSQVTMMFWYRQQPGQSLTLIATANQGSEATYESGFVIDKFPISRPNLTFSTLTVSNMSPEDSSIYLCSGILRGASGNTIYFGEGSWLTVV.